The clone carrying this T cell receptor beta chain was counted between two and nine times. Its target is unknown. The data are from a study of STAT5B mutations in CD4+ large granular lymphocyte leukemia. General study points: Patient CD4-sorted repertoires looked more clonal than healthy CD4+ repertoires, even without putative leukemic clones. Top patient clones used TRBV06 genes more often: 8/27 versus 2/35 in controls.

V lost 3 bases and J lost 4, with 16 bases in between. The CDR3 has 15 residues. CDR1 GTSNPN and CDR2 SVGIG come from the germline V gene (reference sequence). Authors' data handling: A productive frequency of 2.59 x 10-5 was the lowest detectable. Clones were sequenced by immunoSEQ multiplex PCR, and TCRdb holds only the in-frame ones, with some missing. V, J and clone size derive from that table, while D and trimming were established from the DNA sequence. The sample lists roughly 36,000 clones; approximately 69% were seen once. The source is a human donor in good health. Sequencing was done on a sample of CD4+ T cells from blood buffy coats. The chain uses TRBV30 and TRBJ1-3; no clear D gene. The CDR3 bases are TGTGCCTGGAGAGAGGGTGGCGGATCAGGAAACACCATATATTTT. It encodes CAWREGGGSGNTIYF.